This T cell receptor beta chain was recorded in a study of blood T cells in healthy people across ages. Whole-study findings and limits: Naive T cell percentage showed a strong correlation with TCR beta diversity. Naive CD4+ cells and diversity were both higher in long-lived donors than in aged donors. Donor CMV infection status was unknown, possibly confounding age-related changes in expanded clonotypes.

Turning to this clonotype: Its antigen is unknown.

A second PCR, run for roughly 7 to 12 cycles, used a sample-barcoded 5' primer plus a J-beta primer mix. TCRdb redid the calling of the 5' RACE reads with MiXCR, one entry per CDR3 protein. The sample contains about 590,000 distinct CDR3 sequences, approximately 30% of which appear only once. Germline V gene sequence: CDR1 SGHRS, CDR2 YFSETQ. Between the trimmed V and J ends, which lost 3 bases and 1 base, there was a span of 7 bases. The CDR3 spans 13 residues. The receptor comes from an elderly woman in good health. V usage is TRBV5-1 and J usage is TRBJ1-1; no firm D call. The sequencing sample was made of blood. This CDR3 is CASSSDWNTEAFF. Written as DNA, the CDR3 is TGCGCCAGCAGCTCAGACTGGAACACTGAAGCTTTCTTT. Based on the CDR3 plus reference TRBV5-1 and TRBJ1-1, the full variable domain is KAGVTQTPRYLIKTRGQQVTLSCSPISGHRSVSWYQQTPGQGLQFLFEYFSETQRNKGNFPGRFSGRQFSNSRSEMNVSTLELGDSALYLCASSSDWNTEAFFGQGTRLTVV.